Shown below are 31 T cell receptor beta chains from a single sample sequenced in a study of blood T cell repertoires in COVID-19. Measured with immunoSEQ multiplex PCR; TCRdb has only the in-frame clones, and not every one. This table holds roughly 60,000 clones, 60% to 85% found once. Material: peripheral blood. Source of these receptors: a human donor in a cohort sampled during active COVID-19.

The CDR3 DNA reads TGTGCCAGCAGCTTAGAGGCAGCGGGTGAGCAGTTCTTC. Translated, it gives CASSLEAAGEQFF. V gene TRBV11-2 combines with J gene TRBJ2-1; tentatively, D is TRBD2 (6 bases). Germline V gene data show CDR1 as SGHAT and CDR2 as FQNNGV. V was shortened by 0 bases and J by 9 bases, with 9 bases between the two germline ends. The length of the CDR3 is 13 residues.

The J gene is TRBJ1-1, the V gene TRBV3-1 (or the pseudogene TRBV3-2); D perhaps matches TRBD1 (6 bases). CDR1 is LGHDT and CDR2 is YNNKEL in the germline V gene (reference sequence). The V and J ends lost 4 bases and 9 bases respectively, with 18 bases between them. The CDR3 runs to 14 residues. The CDR3 loop is CASSPPRDTQKAFF. The CDR3 DNA is TGTGCCAGCAGCCCCCCCCGGGACACTCAAAAAGCTTTCTTT.

The chain joins TRBV6-2 or TRBV6-3 to TRBJ1-5; the match to TRBD1 covers 7 bases. Trimming cost V 4 bases and J 2 bases; bases outside gene matches: 8. This CDR3 region has 16 residues. Germline CDR1 is MNHEY and CDR2 is SVGEGT. The CDR3 coding sequence is TGTGCCAGCAGTTTAACTAGACAGGGACGCAATCAGCCCCAGCATTTT. This translates into CASSLTRQGRNQPQHF.

CDR3 DNA sequence: TGTGCCTGGAGTGTCTCGCCGGCACAGGGAAACACCATATATTTT. Amino acid sequence: CAWSVSPAQGNTIYF. The chain carries TRBV30 and TRBJ1-3; the D is unclear. Trimming pared 0 bases from V and 4 bases from J, leaving 13 bases between. Germline lookup yields CDR1 GTSNPN and CDR2 SVGIG (reference sequence). CDR3 length equals 15 residues.

The chain is built from TRBV28 and TRBJ1-2, with 7 bases that match TRBD1. From germline, CDR1 is MDHEN and CDR2 SYDVKM. This CDR3 contains 15 residues. The ends lost 2 bases at V and 6 bases at J; junction bases unmatched: 9. The CDR3 coding sequence is TGTGCCAGCAGTTTACCCACTTCGACAGGGAATGGCTACACCTTC. Amino acid sequence: CASSLPTSTGNGYTF.

The gene calls are TRBV20-1 and TRBJ1-1; D unclear. Trimming took off 5 bases at V and 5 bases at J, with 9 bases between the two ends. CDR1 is DFQATT, CDR2 SNEGSKA, per germline (reference sequence). The CDR3 sequence is 11 residues long. CDR3 DNA sequence: TGCAGTGCTGTCAGGCTGACTGAAGCTTTCTTT. It yields the protein CSAVRLTEAFF.

This CDR3 reads CSASSGQRTDTQYF. The CDR3 bases are TGCAGTGCTAGTTCGGGACAAAGAACAGATACGCAGTATTTT. The chain joins TRBV20-1 to TRBJ2-3, with D possibly being TRBD1 (6 bases). CDR3 size: 14 residues. The germline gives CDR1 DFQATT, CDR2 SNEGSKA (reference sequence). Trimming took off 3 bases at V and 3 bases at J, with 13 bases between the two ends.

The count of this clone is one. The V gene is TRBV5-1, the J gene TRBJ2-3; maybe TRBD2 (5 bases). Trimming took off 4 bases at V and 2 bases at J, with 17 bases between the two ends. CDR3 size: 16 residues. Germline CDR1 SGHRS, CDR2 YFSETQ. The CDR3 nucleotides are TGCGCCAGCAGCAAAACTTCCAGCGGATTCACAGATACGCAGTATTTT. Encoded protein: CASSKTSSGFTDTQYF.

The gene calls are TRBV6-4 and TRBJ2-5; D might be TRBD2 (5 bases). This CDR3 has 13 amino acids. V shed 4 bases and J shed 5 bases, with 11 bases lying between them. CDR1 and CDR2 from the germline V gene are MRHNA and SNTAGT. In nucleotides, the CDR3 is TGTGCCAGCAGTGTAGGCCCGGGGGAGACCCAGTACTTC. Protein sequence: CASSVGPGETQYF.

The V call is TRBV5-6, the J call TRBJ2-5; 10 nucleotides line up with TRBD2. V lost 4 bases and J lost 4; bases outside the gene matches: 10. The germline gives CDR1 SGHDT, CDR2 YYEEEE. The CDR3 has 16 amino acids. The CDR3: CASSLERGGLGETQYF. In nucleotides, the CDR3 is TGTGCCAGCAGCCTGGAGCGGGGGGGCTTGGGAGAGACCCAGTACTTC.

This sequence joins TRBV15 and TRBJ2-5; the D is unclear. The CDR3 length is 12 residues. The germline V gene encodes CDR1 LNHNV and CDR2 YYDKDF (reference sequence). The V and J ends lost 0 bases and 4 bases respectively, with 3 bases between them. The CDR3 region is CATSRDRETQYF. As DNA, the CDR3 is TGTGCCACCAGCAGAGATCGAGAGACCCAGTACTTC.

This clone has at least ten counts. The chain is built from TRBV2 and TRBJ2-4, with D unclear. The CDR3 consists of 13 residues. Germline V gene sequence: CDR1 SNHLY, CDR2 FYNNEI. Trimming shortened V by 2 bases and J by 6 bases, and 8 bases separated the two germline ends. In DNA form, the CDR3 reads TGTGCCAGCAGTGAAAATTCGGGAAACATTCAGTACTTC. Amino acids: CASSENSGNIQYF.

This clone was found once. This sequence joins TRBV4-2 and TRBJ2-3; D is perhaps TRBD1 (6 bases). The ends were cut back, 3 bases at V and 0 bases at J, with 7 bases in the middle. Germline-derived CDR1 and CDR2 are LGHNA and YNFKEQ. There are 14 residues in the CDR3. The CDR3 DNA reads TGTGCCAGCAGCCACACAGGGAGCACAGATACGCAGTATTTT. Protein product: CASSHTGSTDTQYF.

In DNA, the CDR3 is TGTGCCAGCAGTTGGGGATCGGGGGCTAACTATGGCTACACCTTC. Its translation is CASSWGSGANYGYTF. This chain links TRBV27 with TRBJ1-2; possible D gene TRBD1, 5 bases. The CDR3 sequence is 15 residues long. Germline V gene lookup returns CDR1 MNHEY and CDR2 SMNVEV (reference sequence). Trimming removed 4 bases from V and 0 bases from J, with 12 bases in between.

The rearrangement links TRBV27 to TRBJ1-1; 8 bases match TRBD1. V lost 9 bases and J lost 0; bases outside the gene matches: 9. The CDR3 totals 15 residues. CDR1 and CDR2 from the germline V gene are MNHEY and SMNVEV (reference sequence). The CDR3 DNA reads TGTGCCAGTTCCCGGACAGGGCTTATGAACACTGAAGCTTTCTTT. It yields the protein CASSRTGLMNTEAFF.

This clone appeared a single time. The chain uses TRBV24-1 and TRBJ2-3; tentative D call: TRBD2 (5 bases). With 2 bases removed from V and 5 bases from J, the gap between germline ends came to 10 bases. The germline CDR1 and CDR2 sequences are KGHDR and SFDVKD. The CDR3 is 14 amino acids. CDR3 loop: CATSDWRSGDTQYF. The DNA for the CDR3 is TGTGCCACCAGTGATTGGCGGAGCGGAGATACGCAGTATTTT.

Worth noting for this clone: One junction end disagrees with the germline gene, perhaps due to a read error. This chain uses TRBV7-7 with TRBJ2-2; D is perhaps TRBD1 (5 bases). Germline V gives CDR1 SSHAT, CDR2 FNYEAQ (reference sequence). This CDR3 is built from 14 residues. CDR3 residues: CASSSDTNTGELFF. The CDR3 bases are TGTGCTAGCAGCTCGGACACGAACACCGGGGAGCTGTTTTTT.

DNA of the CDR3: TGTGCCAGCACCGCCGGGACAGGGCTTAGGGATACGCAGTATTTT. Residues: CASTAGTGLRDTQYF. The V call is TRBV6-5, the J call TRBJ2-3; 9 bases are a match to TRBD1. J lost 6 bases, V lost 7 bases, and 11 bases had no gene match. The V gene's germline CDR1 is MNHEY and CDR2 SVGAGI. The CDR3 length is 15 residues.

This clone turned up a few times. The chain joins TRBV6-6 to TRBJ2-2, with TRBD2 identical over 8 bases. Germline assignment: CDR1 MNHNY and CDR2 SVGAGI (reference sequence). This CDR3 has 15 amino acids. J was trimmed by 7 bases and V by 6 bases; bases with no gene match: 10. CDR3 protein: CASSALTGGVGELFF. The CDR3 nucleotides are TGTGCCAGCAGCGCCCTCACGGGAGGGGTCGGGGAGCTGTTTTTT.

This clone was recorded once. The CDR3 DNA sequence: TGTGCCAGCAGTGAACAGGGGGGTTATGGCTACACCTTC. It is translated as CASSEQGGYGYTF. The chain recombines TRBV6-1 with TRBJ1-2, with 7 bases identical to TRBD1. Germline V CDR1 and CDR2: MNHNS, SASEGT. The CDR3 extends over 13 amino acids. Unmatched junction bases numbered 2, after V lost 2 bases and J lost 5 bases.

This clone appeared a few times. The chain combines TRBV9 with TRBJ2-3; a weak D match, TRBD1 (5 bases). With 4 bases removed from V and 2 bases from J, the gap between germline ends came to 11 bases. This CDR3 has 14 amino acids. Germline values: CDR1 SGDLS, CDR2 YYNGEE. Here the CDR3 reads CASSHAQDTDTQYF. The CDR3 coding sequence is TGTGCCAGCAGCCATGCACAGGACACAGATACGCAGTATTTT.

This clone was counted between two and nine times. V gene TRBV7-9 combines with J gene TRBJ1-2; D not certain. The CDR3 totals 13 residues. V was cut by 1 base and J by 4 bases, with 7 bases left in between. Per germline, CDR1 SEHNR and CDR2 FQNEAQ (reference sequence). CDR3 sequence (DNA): TGTGCCAGCAGCTTAGACAGCATCTATGGCTACACCTTC. Residues: CASSLDSIYGYTF.

This clone was observed a handful of times. The chain has TRBV29-1 and TRBJ2-1; D may be TRBD2 (7 bases). The CDR3 runs to 13 residues. V shed 5 bases and J shed 6 bases, with 14 bases lying between them. Germline V gene data show CDR1 as SQVTM and CDR2 as ANQGSEA. CDR3 nucleotide sequence: TGCAGCGTTACAGGGAGGGTAGGCAATGAGCAGTTCTTC. Protein sequence: CSVTGRVGNEQFF.

This clone was found once. This chain uses TRBV10-1 with TRBJ2-3; possibly TRBD2 for D (6 bases). The CDR3 runs 13 residues. Germline CDR1 is WNHNN and CDR2 is SYGVQD (reference sequence). V lost 5 bases and J 6 bases, leaving 12 bases between the germline ends. The CDR3 coding sequence is TGCGCCAGCAGTTGGGCCCGGGAGGATACGCAGTATTTT. Translation: CASSWAREDTQYF.

The chain couples TRBV19 to TRBJ2-3; 7 nucleotides match TRBD2. Germline assignment: CDR1 LNHDA and CDR2 SQIVND (reference sequence). Trimming at V came to 6 bases and at J to 0 bases, leaving 6 bases not matched to a gene. The CDR3 spans 15 residues. CDR3 DNA: TGTGCCAGTAGCAGAGGGGACTACAGCACAGATACGCAGTATTTT. This codes for CASSRGDYSTDTQYF.

This clone was seen only a few times. This chain uses TRBV2 with TRBJ2-3; 10 nucleotides agree with TRBD2. V dropped 6 bases and J dropped 4; count of bases not matched to a gene: 7. The germline V gene encodes CDR1 SNHLY and CDR2 FYNNEI. This CDR3 contains 15 residues. The CDR3 DNA follows: TGTGCCAGCAGCCGGGGTAGCGGGAGGTCAGATACGCAGTATTTT. Amino acids: CASSRGSGRSDTQYF.

J is TRBJ2-5 and V is TRBV20-1; D may be TRBD1 (6 bases). Germline CDR1 DFQATT, CDR2 SNEGSKA (reference sequence). The CDR3 loop spans 14 amino acids. Trimming cost V 3 bases and J 3 bases, with 14 bases left between them. CDR3 amino acids: CSASTGTLKETQYF. The CDR3 nucleotides read TGCAGTGCTAGTACCGGGACATTGAAAGAGACCCAGTACTTC.

This sequence joins TRBV5-1 and TRBJ2-3, with a tentative D call TRBD2 (6 bases). The V end lost 4 bases, the J end lost 6 bases, and 15 bases lay between the germline ends. This CDR3 is 14 amino acids long. Germline loops: CDR1 SGHRS, CDR2 YFSETQ. The DNA of the CDR3 is TGCGCCAGCAGCCCTAGCGTCGGTTCGGATACGCAGTATTTT. As protein: CASSPSVGSDTQYF.

The chain employs TRBV18 and TRBJ1-5, with a tentative D call TRBD1 (5 bases). Germline V gene data show CDR1 as KGHSH and CDR2 as LQKENI. This CDR3 region has 13 residues. V lost 3 bases, J lost 5 bases, and 8 bases lay in between. The CDR3 region has the DNA TGTGCCAGCTCACCGGACATCGATCAGCCCCAGCATTTT. This codes for CASSPDIDQPQHF.

The chain employs TRBV28 and TRBJ1-5; 7 positions match TRBD1. Germline trimming cut 5 bases from V and 6 bases from J; bases unmatched to any gene: 10. Germline CDR1 MDHEN, CDR2 SYDVKM. This CDR3 has 15 residues. In DNA, the CDR3 is TGTGCCAGCAGTCGGGGTCTGCCAGGGGGTCAGCCCCAGCATTTT. As protein: CASSRGLPGGQPQHF. Filled out from reference TRBV28 and TRBJ1-5, the complete variable domain reads DVKVTQSSRYLVKRTGEKVFLECVQDMDHENMFWYRQDPGLGLRLIYFSYDVKMKEKGDIPEGYSVSREKKERFSLILESASTNQTSMYLCASSRGLPGGQPQHFGDGTRLSIL.

This clone was detected only a few times. V is TRBV7-8 and J is TRBJ2-7; TRBD2 is a possible D gene (6 bases). The CDR3 contains 13 residues. Germline values: CDR1 SGHVS, CDR2 FQNEAQ. The V end was cut by 6 bases, the J end by 1 base, with 10 bases between. CDR3 nucleotides: TGTGCCAGCAGTCCCGCGGGGTCCTACGAGCAGTACTTC. It yields the protein CASSPAGSYEQYF.